These T cell receptor beta chains were read from a single sample in a study of Graves' ophthalmopathy and Graves' hyperthyroidism. TCRdb re-derived calls from the multiplex PCR reads in MiXCR, one entry per CDR3 protein. The sample lists around 1.1 million distinct CDR3 sequences; 36% were seen once. The sequencing input was peripheral blood or thyroid tissue (not recorded which). The receptors come from an adult man with Graves' hyperthyroidism. CDR3s include the opening cysteine and the closing phenylalanine or tryptophan. A D gene is named only where the DNA matches it firmly. The size entry is marked missing in some rows and otherwise reads once, few, many or a size class.

TRBJ2-6,TRBD1,.,TRBV7-9,TGTGCCAGCAGCCAAGGACAGGGTGGGGCCAACGTCCTGACTTTC,CASSQGQGGANVLTF
TRBJ2-2,.,.,TRBV3-1,TGTGCCAGCAGCCAAGAATCGGGCGGAGGGGAGCTGTTTTTT,CASSQESGGGELFF
TRBJ2-7,.,many,TRBV7-9,TGTGCCAGCAGCTTTTTGGGGGGCCCCTACGAGCAGTACTTC,CASSFLGGPYEQYF
TRBJ1-5,.,few,TRBV4-1,TGCGCCAGCAGCCTGGGGGCTGGACGGCCCCAGCATTTT,CASSLGAGRPQHF
TRBJ1-6,TRBD1,.,TRBV10-3,TGTGCCATCAGAAAAACAGGGGAAGTTAATTCACCCCTCCACTTT,CAIRKTGEVNSPLHF
TRBJ1-1,.,many,TRBV9,TGTGCCAGCAGCGTATGGGGGATTGGTGAAGCTTTCTTT,CASSVWGIGEAFF
TRBJ2-3,.,few,TRBV15,TGTGCCACCAGCAGTCGTGTACAGGGATCAACAGATACGCAGTATTTT,CATSSRVQGSTDTQYF
TRBJ2-5,TRBD1,.,TRBV29-1,TGCAGCAGTCAGGACAGGGCCCAAGAGACCCAGTACTTC,CSSQDRAQETQYF
TRBJ1-3,.,.,TRBV7-6,TGTGCCAGCAGCTTACTGTCAGGGTCGCCAAACACCATATATTTT,CASSLLSGSPNTIYF
TRBJ1-2,.,.,TRBV4-1,TGCGCCAGCAGCCAAGGTCCTCGGACAGTCCCGGGCTACACCTTC,CASSQGPRTVPGYTF
TRBJ1-1,.,few,TRBV5-4,TGTGCCAGCAGCTTGGCCCCGGGAATCGGGAACACTGAAGCTTTCTTT,CASSLAPGIGNTEAFF
TRBJ1-1,.,many,TRBV7-9,TGTGCCAGCGCCCCAAGGAACACTGAAGCTTTCTTT,CASAPRNTEAFF
TRBJ1-6,.,.,TRBV20-1,TGCAGTGCTAGAGAGAAGGTGGGGTACGCTGAAGCGCTCCACTTT,CSAREKVGYAEALHF
TRBJ2-5,.,.,TRBV9,TGTGCCAGCTCACCACAGAACGGGGAGACCCAGTACTTC,CASSPQNGETQYF
TRBJ2-6,.,many,TRBV15,TGTGCCACCAGCAGAGATAGGGGTTCTGGGGCCAACGTCCTGACTTTC,CATSRDRGSGANVLTF
TRBJ2-2,.,.,TRBV20-1,TGCAGTGCTAGAGATCGACGAAGGTCCGGGGAGCTGTTTTTT,CSARDRRRSGELFF
TRBJ1-1,.,many,TRBV29-1,TGCAGCGTTGTCGGCCGCAGCACTGAAGCTTTCTTT,CSVVGRSTEAFF
TRBJ1-6,.,many,TRBV5-8,TGTGCCAGCAGCAGGGAGGATCCTAATTCACCCCTCCACTTT,CASSREDPNSPLHF
TRBJ2-2,TRBD2,few,TRBV19,TGTGCCAGCCGAGCCGGGACTAGCGGGGTCACCGGGGAGCTGTTTTTT,CASRAGTSGVTGELFF
TRBJ1-1,.,.,TRBV28,TGTGCCAGCAGGCCACAGGTGAACACTGAAGCTTTCTTT,CASRPQVNTEAFF
TRBJ2-5,TRBD1,.,TRBV10-3,TGTGCCATCAGTCGGACAGGGGTACGAGAGACCCAGTACTTC,CAISRTGVRETQYF
TRBJ1-1,TRBD1,.,TRBV4-2,TGTGCCAGCAGCCAAGGACAGGGCGGATCTTTCTTT,CASSQGQGGSFF
TRBJ1-3,.,few,TRBV20-1,TGCAGTGCCACAGGGCCCGCGCACACCATATATTTT,CSATGPAHTIYF
TRBJ2-2,.,many,TRBV24-1,TGTGCCACCGTCGGCACCACCGGGGAGCTGTTTTTT,CATVGTTGELFF
TRBJ1-2,.,many,TRBV5-6,TGTGCCAGCAGCTTTAATAGGGGCGGCTATGGCTACACCTTC,CASSFNRGGYGYTF
TRBJ2-2,TRBD2,few,TRBV6-4,TGTGCCAGCAGCCCAACGGGAACTAGCGGTACCGGGGAGCTGTTTTTT,CASSPTGTSGTGELFF
TRBJ2-2,.,.,TRBV5-4,TGTGCCAGCAGCCCCGGGGGCGCGAAGGGTAGGGACGGGGAGCTGTTTTTT,CASSPGGAKGRDGELFF
TRBJ2-7,.,many,TRBV19,TGTGCCAGTACCCAAGGCCAGGATTCCGAGCAGTACTTC,CASTQGQDSEQYF
TRBJ1-3,.,.,TRBV7-9,TGTGCCAGCAGCTCTCGACGTGGCGTGCACACCATATATTTT,CASSSRRGVHTIYF
TRBJ2-5,.,many,TRBV7-8,TGTGCCAGCAGCGATGGGTTGGTTGAGACCCAGTACTTC,CASSDGLVETQYF
TRBJ2-1,.,.,TRBV7-9,TGTGCCAGCAGCTTAGAGGTCGCCTACTCTTACAATGAGCAGTTCTTC,CASSLEVAYSYNEQFF
TRBJ1-2,.,many,TRBV7-2,TGTGCCATTACGGACAGAATCGAGCGTTATGGCTACACCTTC,CAITDRIERYGYTF
TRBJ1-3,.,many,TRBV9,TGTGCCAGCAGCCCCCGCTCGACCTCTGGAAACACCATATATTTT,CASSPRSTSGNTIYF
TRBJ2-7,.,many,TRBV29-1,TGCAGCGTTGTCTACAGGGCCTACGAGCAGTACTTC,CSVVYRAYEQYF
TRBJ2-5,TRBD2,.,TRBV10-3,TGTGCCAGCCTAGGCAATGCGGGGGGGACCCAGTACTTC,CASLGNAGGTQYF
TRBJ1-1,.,many,TRBV29-1,TGCAGCGTTGGTTTTGGCAGGAACACTGAAGCTTTCTTT,CSVGFGRNTEAFF
TRBJ1-5,.,many,TRBV7-9,TGTGCCAGCAGCACCCACGGCAATCAGCCCCAGCATTTT,CASSTHGNQPQHF
TRBJ2-7,TRBD2,.,TRBV7-2,TGTGCCAGCGAGAGAGCGGGAGTCTACGAGCAGTACTTC,CASERAGVYEQYF
TRBJ2-1,.,.,TRBV25-1,TGTGCCAGCAGTGAATTCTCGGGCGAGAGCGGCCACTCCTACAATGAGCAGTTCTTC,CASSEFSGESGHSYNEQFF
TRBJ1-3,.,.,TRBV6-1,TGTGCCAGCAGTTCCCAGGGACGCGGGGGCACCTCTGGAAACACCATATATTTT,CASSSQGRGGTSGNTIYF
TRBJ1-5,.,many,TRBV7-2,TGTGCCAGCAGCTTACACTCTCAGCCCCAGCATTTT,CASSLHSQPQHF
TRBJ2-7,TRBD2,.,TRBV5-5,TGTGCCAGCAGCTCGGGACTAGTGAGATACGAGCAGTACTTC,CASSSGLVRYEQYF
TRBJ2-5,.,few,TRBV15,TGTGCCACCAGCAGTGTGGGACAAATGGAGACCCAGTACTTC,CATSSVGQMETQYF
TRBJ2-5,TRBD2,.,TRBV2,TGTGCCCCTAGCGGGACTCAGAGGGCCCAGTACTTC,CAPSGTQRAQYF
TRBJ1-6,TRBD1,many,TRBV7-8,TGTGCCAGCAGCTCGACTGGGACAGGGGTTGGAGGTTCACCCCTCCACTTT,CASSSTGTGVGGSPLHF
TRBJ1-5,.,few,TRBV4-3,TGCGCCAGCAGCGGGAAACAGGGTAATCAGCCCCAGCATTTT,CASSGKQGNQPQHF
TRBJ2-7,TRBD1,few,TRBV20-1,TGCAGTGCTAGTGACAGGGGGTCCGGCGGGAGCGGATACGAGCAGTACTTC,CSASDRGSGGSGYEQYF
TRBJ2-7,.,many,TRBV7-9,TGTGCCAGCAGCAACGGGGATTCCTACGAGCAGTACTTC,CASSNGDSYEQYF
TRBJ1-2,.,few,TRBV3-1,TGTGCCAGCAGCCAAGTTCGTCAGGGGATCCATGGCTACACCTTC,CASSQVRQGIHGYTF
TRBJ2-7,TRBD2,.,TRBV20-1,TGCAGTGCGGACGGACTAGCGGGAGCTTATTCCGAGCAGTACTTC,CSADGLAGAYSEQYF
TRBJ2-7,.,many,TRBV24-1,TGTGCCACCAGTGATAACAGGGGGGGGTCCTACGAGCAGTACTTC,CATSDNRGGSYEQYF
TRBJ2-3,.,.,TRBV7-2,TGTGCCAGCAGCCCACCCGGGCATGCCACAGATACGCAGTATTTT,CASSPPGHATDTQYF
TRBJ2-7,TRBD1,.,TRBV13,TGTGCCAGCAGCTTAGGGGACAGGGAACCCTACGAGCAGTACTTC,CASSLGDREPYEQYF
TRBJ1-5,.,many,TRBV7-8,TGTGCCAGCAGCTTACAACGGGCTACTAGCAATCAGCCCCAGCATTTT,CASSLQRATSNQPQHF
TRBJ2-7,TRBD2,many,TRBV5-1,TGCGCCAGCAGCCGGACTAGCGGGACGCTCTACGAGCAGTACTTC,CASSRTSGTLYEQYF
TRBJ2-7,.,few,TRBV10-3,TGTGCCATCAGTGAGGCCCCCTACGAGCAGTACTTC,CAISEAPYEQYF
TRBJ1-1,.,few,TRBV30,TGTGCCTGGAGTTTGCAGGCGAACACTGAAGCTTTCTTT,CAWSLQANTEAFF
TRBJ2-7,TRBD1,.,TRBV2,TGTGCCAGCAGTGTCCGGGACAGGGGCAACGAGCAGTACTTC,CASSVRDRGNEQYF
TRBJ1-3,.,many,TRBV7-9,TGTGCCGTCTCAAGGGGAAACTCTGGAAACACCATATATTTT,CAVSRGNSGNTIYF